These 23 T cell receptor beta chains came from one sample sequenced in a study of cytomegalovirus exposure and HLA in healthy donors. Both 60 Vbeta primers and 13 Jbeta primers went into the PCR. Assay: immunoSEQ multiplex PCR; the TCRdb copy retains only in-frame clones and omits some. This repertoire shows approximately 86,000 clones, 76% found once; its top ten account for roughly 3%. The sequencing sample was made of PBMCs. All receptors come from a man aged 35-49 years in good health and CMV-seronegative.

This chain connects TRBV7-9 to TRBJ2-2, with D possibly TRBD2 on 6 matching bases. This CDR3 is 19 amino acids long. CDR1 is SEHNR and CDR2 is FQNEAQ in the germline V gene (reference sequence). With 5 bases removed from V and 3 bases from J, the gap between germline ends came to 25 bases. The CDR3 is CASSPPHPGGTRDTGELFF. Written as DNA, the CDR3 is TGTGCCAGCAGCCCTCCCCACCCCGGGGGTACACGAGACACCGGGGAGCTGTTTTTT. Full variable domain (remainder filled in from reference TRBV7-9 and TRBJ2-2): DTGVSQNPRHKITKRGQNVTFRCDPISEHNRLYWYRQTLGQGPEFLTYFQNEAQLEKSRLLSDRFSAERPKGSFSTLEIQRTEQGDSAMYLCASSPPHPGGTRDTGELFFGEGSRLTVL.

This chain connects TRBV5-1 to TRBJ2-7; 7 bases are a match to TRBD1. Unmatched junction bases numbered 8, after V lost 7 bases and J lost 1 base. Germline V CDR1 and CDR2: SGHRS, YFSETQ. The length of the CDR3 is 14 residues. The DNA for the CDR3 is TGCGCCAGCGGGGACAGCGGTCCTTCCTACGAGCAGTACTTC. This encodes CASGDSGPSYEQYF.

V usage is TRBV6-6 and J usage is TRBJ2-7, with D perhaps TRBD1 (6 bases). Germline CDR1 is MNHNY and CDR2 is SVGAGI (reference sequence). The length of the CDR3 is 14 residues. V gave up 4 bases and J gave up 6 bases, with 16 bases separating them. The CDR3 region is CASSSGQGPREQYF. The DNA of the CDR3 is TGTGCCAGCAGTTCGGGACAAGGCCCCCGCGAGCAGTACTTC.

CDR3 residues: CASSRGASGAAGELFF. CDR3 nucleotides: TGCGCCAGCAGTCGTGGCGCTAGCGGGGCGGCCGGGGAGCTGTTTTTT. This rearrangement joins TRBV4-1 to TRBJ2-2; the match to TRBD2 covers 9 bases. CDR1 is MGHRA, CDR2 YSYEKL, per germline. Losses at the gene ends were 6 bases for V and 6 bases for J; bases not matched to a gene: 11. CDR3 length equals 16 residues.

The genes are TRBV7-6 and TRBJ2-7; no clear D gene. The germline gives CDR1 SGHVS, CDR2 FNYEAQ. This CDR3 spans 13 amino acids. V lost 5 bases and J lost 2, with 10 bases in between. CDR3 sequence: CASSAHNTYEQYF. Here the CDR3 DNA reads TGTGCCAGCAGCGCACACAATACCTACGAGCAGTACTTC.

The chain carries TRBV19 and TRBJ2-2; TRBD1 matches at 9 bases. CDR1 LNHDA and CDR2 SQIVND come from the germline V gene (reference sequence). The CDR3 contains 15 residues. The V segment lost 7 bases and the J segment 4 bases; nucleotides outside the gene matches: 7. CDR3 sequence (DNA): TGTGCCAGTATAAGGACAGGGGACGGCACCGGGGAGCTGTTTTTT. It codes for CASIRTGDGTGELFF.

The chain joins TRBV5-1 to TRBJ1-4, with 9 bases lining up with TRBD1. The CDR3 is made up of 14 amino acids. Germline lookup yields CDR1 SGHRS and CDR2 YFSETQ. Trimming took 2 bases from V and 8 from J; bases not matched to a gene: 4. The DNA of the CDR3 is TGCGCCAGCAGCTTTGGACAGGGGCGGGAAAAACTGTTTTTT. Its protein is CASSFGQGREKLFF.

The chain joins TRBV6-4 to TRBJ1-6; no definite D call. This CDR3 comprises 12 residues. Germline V gives CDR1 MRHNA, CDR2 SNTAGT. The V end was cut by 10 bases, the J end by 9 bases, with 13 bases between. The CDR3 DNA sequence: TGTGCCAACTTCCCCCCGGTTTCACCCCTCCACTTT. It is translated as CANFPPVSPLHF.

The rearrangement links TRBV4-3 to TRBJ1-6, with 11 bases fitting TRBD1. The germline CDR1 and CDR2 sequences are LGHNA and YSLEER. Trimming removed 0 bases from V and 4 bases from J; junction bases left unmatched: 5. The CDR3 sequence is 18 residues long. The CDR3 bases are TGCGCCAGCAGCCAAGAGGGGACAGGGGGTGGTTATAATTCACCCCTCCACTTT. Protein sequence: CASSQEGTGGGYNSPLHF.

This chain uses TRBV27 with TRBJ2-1; TRBD1 agrees at 8 bases. The V segment lost 5 bases and the J segment 8 bases; nucleotides outside the gene matches: 5. Germline lookup yields CDR1 MNHEY and CDR2 SMNVEV (reference sequence). The CDR3 extends over 13 amino acids. In DNA form, the CDR3 reads TGTGCCAGCAGTGTACAGGGGGACTATGAGCAGTTCTTC. Translated: CASSVQGDYEQFF.

The chain combines TRBV9 with TRBJ2-5; TRBD1 agrees at 9 bases. The CDR3 is made up of 17 amino acids. Looked up from germline, CDR1 is SGDLS and CDR2 is YYNGEE. The J segment lost 1 base and the V segment lost 2 bases, leaving 9 bases of the junction unmatched. The DNA for the CDR3 is TGTGCCAGCAGCGTTCAGGCGGCGACAGGGGGCCAAGAGACCCAGTACTTC. Amino acid sequence: CASSVQAATGGQETQYF.

The gene calls are TRBV5-8 and TRBJ2-1; TRBD2 matches 14 bases. V gave up 6 bases and J gave up 1 base; unmatched junction bases: 6. The CDR3 has 17 amino acids. The germline V gene has CDR1 SGHTS and CDR2 YDEGEE. CDR3 DNA: TGTGCCAGCAACCGACTAGCGGGGGGGGTATCCTACAATGAGCAGTTCTTC. This codes for CASNRLAGGVSYNEQFF. Full variable domain (remainder filled in from reference TRBV5-8 and TRBJ2-1): EAGVTQSPTHLIKTRGQQATLRCSPISGHTSVYWYQQALGLGLQFLLWYDEGEERNRGNFPPRFSGRQFPNYSSELNVNALELEDSALYLCASNRLAGGVSYNEQFFGPGTRLTVL.

The chain links TRBV6-5 to TRBJ2-7; D is undetermined. Germline assignment: CDR1 MNHEY and CDR2 SVGAGI. V dropped 5 bases and J dropped 4 bases, with 15 bases sitting between them. This CDR3 has 14 residues. The CDR3 protein is CASSPSTPGYEQYF. CDR3 nucleotides: TGTGCCAGCAGTCCATCTACCCCGGGTTACGAGCAGTACTTC.

The chain employs TRBV27 and TRBJ1-4, with 7 bases matching TRBD1. CDR3 size: 15 residues. CDR1 is MNHEY, CDR2 SMNVEV, per germline (reference sequence). The ends lost 3 bases at V and 5 bases at J; junction bases unmatched: 6. CDR3 in amino acids: CASSFTGAVNEKLFF. The CDR3 DNA reads as TGTGCCAGCAGTTTTACAGGGGCCGTCAATGAAAAACTGTTTTTT.

The CDR3 protein is CASSYTGGTEAFF. The CDR3 bases are TGTGCCAGCAGTTACACAGGGGGCACTGAAGCTTTCTTT. The chain is built from TRBV6-5 and TRBJ1-1, with 8 bases aligning to TRBD1. This CDR3 has 13 residues. Germline CDR1 and CDR2: MNHEY and SVGAGI. Trimming removed 2 bases from V and 4 bases from J; junction bases left unmatched: 0.

This rearrangement joins TRBV5-5 to TRBJ1-2; 10 nucleotides line up with TRBD1. This CDR3 contains 16 residues. Germline V gene lookup returns CDR1 SGHKS and CDR2 YYEKEE (reference sequence). Trimming took 5 bases from V and 3 from J; bases not matched to a gene: 10. CDR3 region: CASRDSPGQGHYGYTF. The CDR3 DNA reads as TGTGCCAGCAGAGATAGCCCGGGACAGGGGCACTATGGCTACACCTTC.

The chain uses TRBV4-3 and TRBJ2-4; TRBD1 matches at 8 bases. Germline trimming cut 0 bases from V and 5 bases from J; bases unmatched to any gene: 9. The V gene's germline CDR1 is LGHNA and CDR2 YSLEER. The CDR3 runs to 17 residues. The CDR3 loop reads CASSQDPGGAEENIQYF. The DNA of the CDR3 is TGCGCCAGCAGCCAAGACCCAGGGGGCGCGGAAGAAAACATTCAGTACTTC.

This chain uses TRBV4-1 with TRBJ2-7; no clear D. Germline V lookup: CDR1 MGHRA, CDR2 YSYEKL. The CDR3 runs 13 residues. The ends were cut back, 2 bases at V and 0 bases at J, with 5 bases in the middle. The CDR3 sequence: CASSQTASYEQYF. CDR3 nucleotide sequence: TGCGCCAGCAGCCAAACAGCCTCCTACGAGCAGTACTTC.

The chain recombines TRBV7-2 with TRBJ1-1; TRBD1 agrees at 7 bases. CDR3 length equals 12 residues. The J segment lost 10 bases and the V segment lost 0 bases, leaving 2 bases of the junction unmatched. Germline V lookup: CDR1 SGHTA, CDR2 FQGNSA. The CDR3 DNA follows: TGTGCCAGCAGCTTAGCCGACAGGGTAGCTTTCTTT. This gives the protein CASSLADRVAFF.

The chain is built from TRBV27 and TRBJ1-4, with TRBD1 matching over 11 bases. The trim removed 3 bases at V and 6 bases at J, leaving 3 bases unmatched. The CDR3 covers 15 residues. Germline CDR1 and CDR2: MNHEY and SMNVEV (reference sequence). CDR3: CASSFLGQGDEKLFF. The CDR3 bases are TGTGCCAGCAGTTTCTTGGGACAGGGGGATGAAAAACTGTTTTTT.

The rearrangement links TRBV7-2 to TRBJ2-2; 8 bases agree with TRBD1. This CDR3 contains 19 residues. The germline V gene has CDR1 SGHTA and CDR2 FQGNSA. V trimming: 5 bases; J trimming: 4 bases; junction bases outside the gene matches: 18. The CDR3 DNA sequence: TGTGCCAGCAGCGATTATCCAATTGACAGGGGAAAGGGCACCGGGGAGCTGTTTTTT. Its protein product is CASSDYPIDRGKGTGELFF.

As DNA, the CDR3 is TGTGCCAGCAGTTACCTATCACGGGGCGAGCAGTACTTC. Translating gives CASSYLSRGEQYF. This sequence joins TRBV6-6 and TRBJ2-7; TRBD2 is a possible D gene (5 bases). Trimming cost V 2 bases and J 6 bases, with 11 bases left between them. Germline CDR1 and CDR2: MNHNY and SVGAGI (reference sequence). The CDR3 contains 13 residues.

The table lists this clone with a few counts. V and J are TRBV14 and TRBJ1-2; 7 bases agree with TRBD1. In germline, CDR1 is SGHDN, CDR2 FVKESK. Trimming took 5 bases from V and 8 from J; bases not matched to a gene: 14. The CDR3 is 15 amino acids. The CDR3 DNA sequence: TGTGCCAGCAGCGACCAGACAGGGTACGCGAGGGGCTACACCTTC. Translating gives CASSDQTGYARGYTF.